The 9 T cell receptor beta chains below were found in one sample sequenced in a study of T-cell memory formation after mild COVID-19. TCRdb fed the 5' RACE reads into MiXCR, producing one record per CDR3 protein. The sample contains 340,000 or so distinct CDR3 sequences, roughly 13% of which appear only once. The specimen was PBMCs or a T cell subset sorted from them (not recorded which). The receptors originated from a man aged 18 to 30 who had mild COVID-19 (a few samples of this study predate the infection). Cell type and time point are not known.

The rearrangement uses TRBV12-3 or TRBV12-4 and TRBJ2-5; 9 positions agree with TRBD2. The junction had 11 bases not matched to a gene; V was cut back by 4 bases and J by 2 bases. The CDR3 extends over 17 amino acids. CDR3 in DNA: TGTGCCAGCAGTTCCTCATCCGGGACTAGCCTTCAAGAGACCCAGTACTTC. This sequence encodes CASSSSSGTSLQETQYF.

This clonotype was seen ten or more times. This chain uses TRBV5-1 with TRBJ2-5; D possibly corresponds to TRBD1 (5 bases). Germline lookup yields CDR1 SGHRS and CDR2 YFSETQ. The CDR3 totals 13 residues. Trimming shortened V by 4 bases and J by 4 bases, and 11 bases separated the two germline ends. The CDR3 protein is CASSPDIPETQYF. The CDR3, as DNA: TGCGCCAGCAGCCCGGACATCCCAGAGACCCAGTACTTC.

The table lists this clonotype with a few counts. The chain links TRBV6-5 to TRBJ2-5; D is tentatively TRBD1 or TRBD2 (5 bases each). The length of the CDR3 is 14 residues. Trimming shortened V by 8 bases and J by 4 bases, and 17 bases separated the two germline ends. Germline values: CDR1 MNHEY, CDR2 SVGAGI. Written as DNA, the CDR3 is TGTGCCAGCGGTCGAGGGGCAGGAGGAGAGACCCAGTACTTC. Protein product: CASGRGAGGETQYF.

The rearrangement uses TRBV6-5 and TRBJ2-5, with 7 bases lining up with TRBD1. This CDR3 has 13 residues. V gave up 6 bases and J gave up 5 bases; unmatched junction bases: 6. CDR1 MNHEY and CDR2 SVGAGI come from the germline V gene. The CDR3 loop is CASRQQGRETQYF. DNA for the CDR3: TGTGCCAGCAGACAACAGGGGCGTGAGACCCAGTACTTC.

This clonotype was picked up a small number of times. The chain couples TRBV6-5 to TRBJ1-1, with D possibly TRBD1 on 5 matching bases. V was cut by 5 bases and J by 4 bases, with 14 bases left in between. Looked up from germline, CDR1 is MNHEY and CDR2 is SVGAGI. The CDR3 extends over 14 amino acids. CDR3: CASSTRRGVTEAFF. The CDR3 nucleotides read TGTGCCAGCAGTACCCGCCGGGGGGTCACTGAAGCTTTCTTT.

This clonotype was recorded a few times. The chain combines TRBV6-5 with TRBJ2-7, with D unclear. The CDR3 is 14 residues long. CDR1 and CDR2 (germline): MNHEY, SVGAGI. The germline V and J ends were trimmed by 0 bases and 1 base, with 7 bases remaining between them. CDR3 sequence (DNA): TGTGCCAGCAGTTACTCGTACGGGTCCTACGAGCAGTACGTC. Encoded protein: CASSYSYGSYEQYV.

The table lists this clonotype with a few counts. One end of the junction fails to match germline, which may point to a read error. CDR3 DNA: TGTGCCAGCAGCTTAGCGCGGGCCTACGAGCAGTATTTC. This codes for CASSLARAYEQYF. The rearrangement uses TRBV7-2 and TRBJ2-7, with D maybe TRBD2 (5 bases). This CDR3 comprises 13 residues. CDR1 and CDR2 (germline): SGHTA, FQGNSA.

The chain is built from TRBV7-2 and TRBJ1-5; D remains unclear. The CDR3 is made up of 13 amino acids. V lost 4 bases and J lost 3, with 7 bases in between. Germline loops: CDR1 SGHTA, CDR2 FQGNSA. CDR3: CASSSGVNQPQHF. CDR3 DNA: TGTGCCAGCAGCTCCGGGGTCAATCAGCCCCAGCATTTT.

CDR3 sequence reads: CASSMSGAVTYNEQFF. The CDR3 DNA sequence: TGTGCCAGTAGTATGTCTGGGGCAGTCACCTACAATGAGCAGTTCTTC. V usage is TRBV19 and J usage is TRBJ2-1, with D tentatively TRBD1 (5 bases). There are 16 residues in the CDR3. The germline V gene encodes CDR1 LNHDA and CDR2 SQIVND (reference sequence). With 3 bases removed from V and 2 bases from J, the gap between germline ends came to 14 bases.